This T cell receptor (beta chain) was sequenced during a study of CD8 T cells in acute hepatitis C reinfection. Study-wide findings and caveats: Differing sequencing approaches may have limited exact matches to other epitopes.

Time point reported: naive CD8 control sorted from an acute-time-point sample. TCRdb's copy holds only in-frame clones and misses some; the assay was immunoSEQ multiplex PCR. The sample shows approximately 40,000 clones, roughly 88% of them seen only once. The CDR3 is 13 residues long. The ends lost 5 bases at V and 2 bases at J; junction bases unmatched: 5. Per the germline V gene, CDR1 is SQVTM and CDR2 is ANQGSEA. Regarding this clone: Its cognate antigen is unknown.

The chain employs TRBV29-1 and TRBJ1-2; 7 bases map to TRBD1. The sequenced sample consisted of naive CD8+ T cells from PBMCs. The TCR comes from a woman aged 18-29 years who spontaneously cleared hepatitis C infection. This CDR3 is CSVISGQNYGYTF. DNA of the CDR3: TGCAGCGTTATCTCGGGACAGAACTATGGCTACACCTTC.